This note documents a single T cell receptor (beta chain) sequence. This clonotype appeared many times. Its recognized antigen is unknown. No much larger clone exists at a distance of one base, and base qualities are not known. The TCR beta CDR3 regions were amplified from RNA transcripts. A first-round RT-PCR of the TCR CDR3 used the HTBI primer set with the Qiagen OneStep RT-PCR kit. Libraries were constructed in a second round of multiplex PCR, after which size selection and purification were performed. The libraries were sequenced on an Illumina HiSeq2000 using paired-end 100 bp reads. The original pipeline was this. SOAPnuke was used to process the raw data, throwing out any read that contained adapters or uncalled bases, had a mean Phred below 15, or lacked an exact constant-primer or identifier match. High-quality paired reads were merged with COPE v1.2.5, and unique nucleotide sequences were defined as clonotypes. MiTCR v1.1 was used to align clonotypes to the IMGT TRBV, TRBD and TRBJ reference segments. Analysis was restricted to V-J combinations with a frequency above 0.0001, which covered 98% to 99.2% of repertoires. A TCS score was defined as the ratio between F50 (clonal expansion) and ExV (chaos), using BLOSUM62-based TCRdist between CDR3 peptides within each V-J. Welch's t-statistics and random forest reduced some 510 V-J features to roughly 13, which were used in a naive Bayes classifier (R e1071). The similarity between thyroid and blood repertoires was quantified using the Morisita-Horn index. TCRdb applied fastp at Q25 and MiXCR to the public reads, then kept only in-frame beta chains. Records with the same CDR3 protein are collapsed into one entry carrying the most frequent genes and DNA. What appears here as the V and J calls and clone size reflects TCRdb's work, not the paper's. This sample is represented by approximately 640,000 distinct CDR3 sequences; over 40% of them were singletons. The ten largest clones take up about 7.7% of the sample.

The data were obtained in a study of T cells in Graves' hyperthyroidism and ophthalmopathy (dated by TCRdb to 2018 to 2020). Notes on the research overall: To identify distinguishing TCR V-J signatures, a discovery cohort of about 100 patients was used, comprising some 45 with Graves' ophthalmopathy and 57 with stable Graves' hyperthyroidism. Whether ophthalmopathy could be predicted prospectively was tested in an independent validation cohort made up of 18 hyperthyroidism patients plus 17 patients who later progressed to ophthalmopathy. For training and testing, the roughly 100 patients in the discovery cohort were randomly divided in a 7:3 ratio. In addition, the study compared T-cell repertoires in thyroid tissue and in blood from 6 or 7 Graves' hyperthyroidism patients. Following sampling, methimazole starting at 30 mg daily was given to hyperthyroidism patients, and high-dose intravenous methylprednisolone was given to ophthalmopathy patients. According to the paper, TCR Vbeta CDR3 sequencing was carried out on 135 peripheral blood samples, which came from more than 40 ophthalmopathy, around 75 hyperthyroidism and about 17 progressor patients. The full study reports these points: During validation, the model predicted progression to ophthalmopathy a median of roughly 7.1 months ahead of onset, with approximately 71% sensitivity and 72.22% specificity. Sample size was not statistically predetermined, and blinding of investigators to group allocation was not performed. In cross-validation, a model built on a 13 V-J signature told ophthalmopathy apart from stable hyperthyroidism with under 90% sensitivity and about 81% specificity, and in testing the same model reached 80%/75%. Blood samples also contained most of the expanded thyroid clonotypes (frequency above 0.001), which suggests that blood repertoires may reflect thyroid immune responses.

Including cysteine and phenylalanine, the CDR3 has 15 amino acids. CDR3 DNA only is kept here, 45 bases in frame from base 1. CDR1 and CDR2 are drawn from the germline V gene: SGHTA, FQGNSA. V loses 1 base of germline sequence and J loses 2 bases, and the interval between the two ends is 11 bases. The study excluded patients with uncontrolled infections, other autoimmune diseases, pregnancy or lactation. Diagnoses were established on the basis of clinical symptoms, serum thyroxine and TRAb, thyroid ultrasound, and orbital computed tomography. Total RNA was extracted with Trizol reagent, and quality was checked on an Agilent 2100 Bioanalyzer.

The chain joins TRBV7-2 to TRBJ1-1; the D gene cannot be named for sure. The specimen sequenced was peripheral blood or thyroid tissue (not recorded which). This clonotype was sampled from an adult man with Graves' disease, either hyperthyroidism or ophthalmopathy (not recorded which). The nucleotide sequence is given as TGTGCCAGCAGCTTAGTATCTTGGGGAAACACTGAAGCTTTCTTT. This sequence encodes CASSLVSWGNTEAFF. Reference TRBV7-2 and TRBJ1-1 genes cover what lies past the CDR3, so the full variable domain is GAGVSQSPSNKVTEKGKDVELRCDPISGHTALYWYRQSLGQGLEFLIYFQGNSAPDKSGLPSDRFSAERTGGSVSTLTIQRTQQEDSAVYLCASSLVSWGNTEAFFGQGTRLTVV.